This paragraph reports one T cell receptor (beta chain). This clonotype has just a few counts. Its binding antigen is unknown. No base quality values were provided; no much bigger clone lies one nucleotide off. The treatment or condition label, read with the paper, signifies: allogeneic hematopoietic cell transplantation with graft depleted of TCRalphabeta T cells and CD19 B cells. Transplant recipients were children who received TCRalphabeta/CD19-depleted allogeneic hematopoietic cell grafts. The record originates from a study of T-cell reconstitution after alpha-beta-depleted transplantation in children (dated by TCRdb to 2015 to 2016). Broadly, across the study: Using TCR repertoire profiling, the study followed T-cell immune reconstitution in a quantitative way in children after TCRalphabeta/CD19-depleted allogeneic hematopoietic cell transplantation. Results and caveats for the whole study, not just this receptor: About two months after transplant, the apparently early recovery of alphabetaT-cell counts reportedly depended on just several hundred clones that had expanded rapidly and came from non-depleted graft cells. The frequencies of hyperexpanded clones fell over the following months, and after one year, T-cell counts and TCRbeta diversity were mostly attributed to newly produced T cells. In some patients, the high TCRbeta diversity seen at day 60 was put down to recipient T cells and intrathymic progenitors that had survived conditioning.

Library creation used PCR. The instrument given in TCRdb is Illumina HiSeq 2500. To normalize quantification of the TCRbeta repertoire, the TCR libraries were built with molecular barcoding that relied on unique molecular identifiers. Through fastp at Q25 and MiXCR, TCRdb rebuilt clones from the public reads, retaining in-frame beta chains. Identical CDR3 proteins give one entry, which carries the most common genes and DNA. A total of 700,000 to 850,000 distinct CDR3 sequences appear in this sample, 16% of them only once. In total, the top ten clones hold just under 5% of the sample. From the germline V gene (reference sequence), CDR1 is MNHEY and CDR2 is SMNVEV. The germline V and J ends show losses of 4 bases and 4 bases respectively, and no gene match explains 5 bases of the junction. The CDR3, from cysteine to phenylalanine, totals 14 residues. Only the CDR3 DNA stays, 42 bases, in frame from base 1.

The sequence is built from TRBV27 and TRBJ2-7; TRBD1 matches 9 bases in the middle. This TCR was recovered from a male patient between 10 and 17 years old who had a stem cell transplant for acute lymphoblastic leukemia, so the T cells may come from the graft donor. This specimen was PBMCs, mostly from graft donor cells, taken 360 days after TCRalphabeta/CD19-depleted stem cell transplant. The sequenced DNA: TGTGCCAGCAGTTGGACAGGGGAGGGTTACGAGCAGTACTTC. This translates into CASSWTGEGYEQYF.